One sample yielded the 12 T cell receptor beta chains listed below, sequenced in a study of spatial heterogeneity in lung cancer. TCRdb re-called the 5' RACE reads through MiXCR, storing one row per CDR3 protein. The profile covers around 4,000 distinct CDR3 sequences, with 8.8% appearing a single time and about 6.9% taken by the ten largest. Specified time point: sample taken at primary tumor resection. This material consisted of normal lung tissue next to the tumor, taken at surgery. The origin of the receptors is a female donor with early-stage non-small cell lung cancer.

This clonotype is categorized as medium-sized (0.01 to 0.1%). The CDR3 DNA is TGTGCCAGCAGCCAAGACGCCACATCGGGGAGGGAGCTGTTTTTT. It specifies CASSQDATSGRELFF. The rearrangement joins TRBV3-1 to TRBJ2-2, with D possibly TRBD2 on 5 matching bases. Germline V gene sequence: CDR1 LGHDT, CDR2 YNNKEL (reference sequence). V was trimmed by 0 bases and J by 9 bases, leaving 14 bases between them. The CDR3 has 15 residues.

This clonotype has ten or more counts. The CDR3: CATSFSSAEAFF. The CDR3 DNA sequence: TGTGCCACCTCTTTTTCGAGCGCTGAAGCTTTCTTT. This chain links TRBV10-3 with TRBJ1-1; D not resolved. Per the germline V gene, CDR1 is ENHRY and CDR2 is SYGVKD. V was trimmed by 10 bases and J by 6 bases, leaving 15 bases between them. This CDR3 is built from 12 residues.

The chain joins TRBV7-2 to TRBJ1-5, with TRBD1 matching over 8 bases. CDR3 size: 14 residues. CDR1 SGHTA and CDR2 FQGNSA come from the germline V gene. The V gene end was trimmed by 5 bases and the J gene end by 2 bases; junction bases not matched to a gene: 2. The CDR3 DNA reads TGTGCCAGCAGCATACAGGGGGGCAATCAGCCCCAGCATTTT. Translating gives CASSIQGGNQPQHF.

V usage is TRBV28 and J usage is TRBJ2-7; no clear D. Germline loops: CDR1 MDHEN, CDR2 SYDVKM. This CDR3 spans 10 amino acids. The germline V and J ends were trimmed by 5 bases and 3 bases, with 2 bases remaining between them. In DNA, the CDR3 is TGTGCCAGCAGTGACTACGAGCAGTACTTC. Protein sequence: CASSDYEQYF.

This clonotype is termed medium-sized. This chain joins TRBV6-6 and TRBJ2-3; D is undetermined. The CDR3 is 11 residues long. Between the trimmed V and J ends, which lost 6 bases and 6 bases, there was a span of 7 bases. Looked up from germline, CDR1 is MNHNY and CDR2 is SVGAGI (reference sequence). In DNA form, the CDR3 reads TGTGCCAGCAGGTTCAGTGATACGCAGTATTTT. It translates to CASRFSDTQYF.

In this sample, this clonotype is medium-sized. This CDR3 is CSAAGQGYEQYF. In DNA, the CDR3 is TGCAGTGCCGCCGGCCAGGGCTACGAGCAGTACTTC. The chain links TRBV20-1 to TRBJ2-7; D possibly corresponds to TRBD1 (5 bases). The CDR3 has 12 residues. V was shortened by 6 bases and J by 3 bases, with 12 bases between the two germline ends. In germline, CDR1 is DFQATT, CDR2 SNEGSKA (reference sequence).

At least ten counts were recorded for this clonotype. The gene calls are TRBV10-3 and TRBJ2-3; 9 bases match TRBD2. From germline, CDR1 is ENHRY and CDR2 SYGVKD. This CDR3 contains 15 residues. J lost 2 bases, V lost 9 bases, and 9 bases had no gene match. The DNA for the CDR3 is TGTGCCATGAGAAGCGGGGGGACTTCCACAGATACGCAGTATTTT. The encoded protein is CAMRSGGTSTDTQYF.

This clonotype is termed medium-sized. CDR3 bases: TGTGCCGCCTGGGATTCGAAACAGGGGGAAGATGGGACTGAAGCTTTCTTT. Encoded protein: CAAWDSKQGEDGTEAFF. The V and J genes are TRBV10-3 and TRBJ1-1, with 8 bases matching TRBD1. V dropped 11 bases and J dropped 5; count of bases not matched to a gene: 22. CDR3 length equals 17 residues. CDR1 is ENHRY and CDR2 is SYGVKD in the germline V gene.

This chain uses TRBV11-1 with TRBJ2-5; D remains ambiguous. CDR3 length: 14 amino acids. Germline V lookup: CDR1 SGHAT, CDR2 FQDESV (reference sequence). Trimming took off 2 bases at V and 1 base at J, with 8 bases between the two ends. CDR3 DNA sequence: TGTGCCAGCAGCTTAAACGGTTTCCAAGAGACCCAGTACTTC. It codes for CASSLNGFQETQYF. Together with reference TRBV11-1 and TRBJ2-5, the CDR3 gives the full variable domain: EAEVAQSPRYKITEKSQAVAFWCDPISGHATLYWYRQILGQGPELLVQFQDESVVDDSQLPKDRFSAERLKGVDSTLKIQPAELGDSAMYLCASSLNGFQETQYFGPGTRLLVL.

This clonotype qualifies as medium-sized. This chain links TRBV2 with TRBJ1-5, with D possibly matching TRBD1 (6 bases). CDR3 length equals 15 residues. CDR1 is SNHLY, CDR2 FYNNEI, per germline. V was pared by 5 bases and J by 2 bases, with 13 bases between. CDR3 protein: CASSLDSAGNQPQHF. The CDR3 DNA sequence: TGTGCCAGCAGTTTGGACAGCGCGGGCAATCAGCCCCAGCATTTT.

By sample fraction, this clonotype is medium-sized. The rearrangement links TRBV14 to TRBJ2-1; 12 nucleotides match TRBD2. The CDR3 covers 15 residues. Germline V CDR1 and CDR2: SGHDN, FVKESK. The V gene end was trimmed by 1 base and the J gene end by 10 bases; junction bases not matched to a gene: 5. The CDR3 nucleotides are TGTGCCAGCAGCCAAGGACTAGCGGGGGTTTGGGAGCAGTTCTTC. It is translated as CASSQGLAGVWEQFF.

By share of the sample, this clonotype is medium-sized. The chain combines TRBV2 with TRBJ2-3; 8 nucleotides match TRBD2. Germline V gene lookup returns CDR1 SNHLY and CDR2 FYNNEI. The CDR3 length is 15 residues. V lost 4 bases and J lost 2; bases outside the gene matches: 5. The CDR3 coding sequence is TGTGCCAGCAGTGGGCGGGGGGCCCTCACAGATACGCAGTATTTT. As protein: CASSGRGALTDTQYF.